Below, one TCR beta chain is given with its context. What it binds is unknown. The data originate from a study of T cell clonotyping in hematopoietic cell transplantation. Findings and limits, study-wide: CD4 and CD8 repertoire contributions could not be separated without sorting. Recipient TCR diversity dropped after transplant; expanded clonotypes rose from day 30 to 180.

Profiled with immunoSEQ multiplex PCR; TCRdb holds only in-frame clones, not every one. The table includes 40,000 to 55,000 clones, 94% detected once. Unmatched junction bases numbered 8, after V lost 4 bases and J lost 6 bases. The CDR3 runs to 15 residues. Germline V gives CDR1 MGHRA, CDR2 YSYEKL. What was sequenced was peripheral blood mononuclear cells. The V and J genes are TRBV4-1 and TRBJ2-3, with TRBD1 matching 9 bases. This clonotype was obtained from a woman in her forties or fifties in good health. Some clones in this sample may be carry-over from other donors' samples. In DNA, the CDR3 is TGCGCCAGCAGCCCGACAGGGGGAAAAGGGGATACGCAGTATTTT. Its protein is CASSPTGGKGDTQYF.